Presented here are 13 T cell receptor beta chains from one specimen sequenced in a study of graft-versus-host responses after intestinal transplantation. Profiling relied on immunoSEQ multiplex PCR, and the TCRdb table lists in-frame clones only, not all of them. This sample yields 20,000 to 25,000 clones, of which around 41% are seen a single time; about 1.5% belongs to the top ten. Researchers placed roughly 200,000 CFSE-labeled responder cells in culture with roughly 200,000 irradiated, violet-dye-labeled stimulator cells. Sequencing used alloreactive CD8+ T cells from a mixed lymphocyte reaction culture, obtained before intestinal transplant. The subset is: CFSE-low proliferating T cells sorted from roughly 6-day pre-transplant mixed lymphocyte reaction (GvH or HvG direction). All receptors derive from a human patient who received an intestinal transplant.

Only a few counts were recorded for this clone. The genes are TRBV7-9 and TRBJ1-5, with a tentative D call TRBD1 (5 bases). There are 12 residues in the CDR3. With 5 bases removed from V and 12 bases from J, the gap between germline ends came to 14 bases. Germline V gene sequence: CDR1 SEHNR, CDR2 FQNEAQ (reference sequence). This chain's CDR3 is CASSPAGVGQHF. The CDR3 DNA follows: TGTGCCAGCAGCCCGGCGGGGGTTGGCCAGCATTTT.

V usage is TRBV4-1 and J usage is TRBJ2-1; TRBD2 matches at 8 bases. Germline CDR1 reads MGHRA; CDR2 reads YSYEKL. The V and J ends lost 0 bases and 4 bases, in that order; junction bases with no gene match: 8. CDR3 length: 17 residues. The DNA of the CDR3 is TGCGCCAGCAGCCAAGACTTTTTGCGGGAGGTATACAATGAGCAGTTCTTC. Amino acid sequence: CASSQDFLREVYNEQFF.

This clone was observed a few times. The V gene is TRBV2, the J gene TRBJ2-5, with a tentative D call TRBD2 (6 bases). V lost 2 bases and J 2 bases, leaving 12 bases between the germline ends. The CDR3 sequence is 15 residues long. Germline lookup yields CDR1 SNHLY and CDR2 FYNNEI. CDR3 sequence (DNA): TGTGCCAGCAGTGAATTGGGACTTACACAAGAGACCCAGTACTTC. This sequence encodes CASSELGLTQETQYF.

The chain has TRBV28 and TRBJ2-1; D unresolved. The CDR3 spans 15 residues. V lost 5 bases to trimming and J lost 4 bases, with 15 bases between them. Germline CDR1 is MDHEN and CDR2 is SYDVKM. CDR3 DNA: TGTGCCAGCAGTCTCCCCTACCCAAAGTACAATGAGCAGTTCTTC. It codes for CASSLPYPKYNEQFF.

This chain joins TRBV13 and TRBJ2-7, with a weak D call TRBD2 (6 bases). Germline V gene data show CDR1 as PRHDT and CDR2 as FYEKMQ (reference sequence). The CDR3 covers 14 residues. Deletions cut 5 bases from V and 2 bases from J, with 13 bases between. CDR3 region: CASSEAGLTYEQYF. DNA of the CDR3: TGTGCCAGCAGCGAAGCGGGTCTCACCTACGAGCAGTACTTC.

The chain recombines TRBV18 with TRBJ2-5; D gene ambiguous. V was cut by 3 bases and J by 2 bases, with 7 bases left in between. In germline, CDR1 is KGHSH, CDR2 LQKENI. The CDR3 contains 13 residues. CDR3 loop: CASSPGSQETQYF. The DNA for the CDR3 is TGTGCCAGCTCACCGGGCTCTCAAGAGACCCAGTACTTC.

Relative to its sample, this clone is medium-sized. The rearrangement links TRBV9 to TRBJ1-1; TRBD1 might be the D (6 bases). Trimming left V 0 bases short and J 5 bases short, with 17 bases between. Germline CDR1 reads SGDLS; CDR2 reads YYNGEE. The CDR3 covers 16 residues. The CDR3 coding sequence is TGTGCCAGCAGCGTAGCCCCCTCAGGGGTGCGGACTGAAGCTTTCTTT. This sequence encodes CASSVAPSGVRTEAFF.

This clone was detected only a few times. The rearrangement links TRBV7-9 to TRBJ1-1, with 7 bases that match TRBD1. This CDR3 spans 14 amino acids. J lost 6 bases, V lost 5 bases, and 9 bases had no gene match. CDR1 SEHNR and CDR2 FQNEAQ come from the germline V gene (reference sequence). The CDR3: CASSRQGKNAEAFF. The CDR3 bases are TGTGCCAGCAGCCGACAGGGTAAGAATGCTGAAGCTTTCTTT.

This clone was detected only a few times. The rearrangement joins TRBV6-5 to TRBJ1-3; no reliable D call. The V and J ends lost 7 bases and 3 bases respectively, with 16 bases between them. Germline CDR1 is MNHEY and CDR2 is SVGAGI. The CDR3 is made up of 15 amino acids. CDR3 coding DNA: TGTGCCAGCACCTACGGGTTGCTCATTGGAAACACCATATATTTT. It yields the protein CASTYGLLIGNTIYF.

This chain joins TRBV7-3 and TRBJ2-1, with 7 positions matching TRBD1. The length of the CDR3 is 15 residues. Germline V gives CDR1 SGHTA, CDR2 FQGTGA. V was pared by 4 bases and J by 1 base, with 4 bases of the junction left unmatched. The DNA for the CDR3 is TGTGCCAGCAGCTCCGACAGGGCATCCTACAATGAGCAGTTCTTC. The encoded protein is CASSSDRASYNEQFF.

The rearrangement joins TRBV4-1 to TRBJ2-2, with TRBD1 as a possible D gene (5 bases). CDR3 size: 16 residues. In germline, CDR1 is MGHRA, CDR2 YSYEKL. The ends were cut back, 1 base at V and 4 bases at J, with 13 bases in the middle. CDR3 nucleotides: TGCGCCAGCAGCCAAGCAGGGCCCGCCGGCACCGGGGAGCTGTTTTTT. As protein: CASSQAGPAGTGELFF.

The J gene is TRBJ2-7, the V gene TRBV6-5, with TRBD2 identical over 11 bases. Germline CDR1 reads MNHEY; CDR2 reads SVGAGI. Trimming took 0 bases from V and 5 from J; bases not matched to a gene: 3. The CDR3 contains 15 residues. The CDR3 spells CASSYSSGRANEQYF. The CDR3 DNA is TGTGCCAGCAGTTACTCTAGCGGGAGGGCCAACGAGCAGTACTTC.

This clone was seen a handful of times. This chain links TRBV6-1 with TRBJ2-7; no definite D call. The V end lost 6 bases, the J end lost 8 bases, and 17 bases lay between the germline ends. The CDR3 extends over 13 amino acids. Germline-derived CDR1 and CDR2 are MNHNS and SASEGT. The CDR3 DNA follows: TGTGCCAGCAGCCGTGACGCCACATTCAAGCAGTACTTC. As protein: CASSRDATFKQYF.